Listed below are T cell receptor beta chains from one sample, sequenced in a study of T-cell reconstitution after alpha-beta-depleted transplantation in children. MiXCR was run by TCRdb on the PCR reads, yielding one entry per CDR3 protein. The table has about 580,000 distinct CDR3 sequences, roughly 24% seen once. The sequencing here drew on PBMCs, mostly from graft donor cells, taken 360 days after TCRalphabeta/CD19-depleted stem cell transplant. These receptors came from a boy younger than two who had a stem cell transplant for acute myeloid leukemia, so the T cells may come from the graft donor. Both conserved end residues are part of each CDR3. A D gene is named only where the DNA matches it firmly. Clone size, where shown, is once, few, many, or a class for clones that have expanded.

J gene | D gene | V gene | clone size | CDR3 DNA | CDR3 protein
TRBJ2-3 | TRBD2 | TRBV12-3/TRBV12-4 | NA | TGTGCCAGCAGTTCAGTGCGGGGGGGCACAGATACGCAGTATTTT | CASSSVRGGTDTQYF
TRBJ2-5 | TRBD2 | TRBV7-2 | few | TGTGCCAGCAGCTTCCGGACTAGCGGGGGCCAAGAGACCCAGTACTTC | CASSFRTSGGQETQYF
TRBJ2-1 | NA | TRBV27 | NA | TGTGCCAGCAGTTTAAGAGGGAGCAATGAGCAGTTCTTC | CASSLRGSNEQFF
TRBJ2-7 | TRBD1 | TRBV12-3/TRBV12-4 | many | TGTGCCAGCAGCTTTTCCGGGACAGGGAAATACGAGCAGTACTTC | CASSFSGTGKYEQYF
TRBJ2-2 | TRBD1 | TRBV5-1 | few | TGCGCCAGCAGCTTGTCCGACAGGGCCGGGGAGCTGTTTTTT | CASSLSDRAGELFF
TRBJ1-2 | NA | TRBV20-1 | NA | TGCAGTGCTAGTCGGCTTTATGGCTACACCTTC | CSASRLYGYTF
TRBJ2-5 | NA | TRBV12-3/TRBV12-4 | NA | TGTGCCAGCAGCCCAGGGACTCCGGAGACCCAGTACTTC | CASSPGTPETQYF
TRBJ2-2 | TRBD1 | TRBV5-1 | once | TGCGCCAGCAGCCAGGGACAGGGATACACCGGGGAGCTGTTTTTT | CASSQGQGYTGELFF
TRBJ2-3 | TRBD2 | TRBV12-3/TRBV12-4 | many | TGTGCCAGCAGGGGGCTAGCGGGCCCTAGCACAGATACGCAGTATTTT | CASRGLAGPSTDTQYF
TRBJ2-1 | NA | TRBV20-1 | few | TGCAGTGCTAGATATAGGGTAGCTGGGCAGTTCTTC | CSARYRVAGQFF
TRBJ2-7 | TRBD2 | TRBV5-1 | NA | TGCGCCAGCCGGCCAGCGGGGGTTGGCGAGCAGTACTTC | CASRPAGVGEQYF
TRBJ1-5 | NA | TRBV21-1 | NA | TGTGCCAGCAGCCCCCGGGACAAAGGCAATCAGCCCCAGCATTTT | CASSPRDKGNQPQHF
TRBJ2-3 | TRBD2 | TRBV15 | many | TGTGCCACCAGCAGAGTTGCGTTAAGGGCGGGGGGAGATACGCAGTATTTT | CATSRVALRAGGDTQYF
TRBJ1-1 | TRBD1 | TRBV3-1 | few | TGTGCCAGCACCCAGACAGGGGCTGATACTGAAGCTTTCTTT | CASTQTGADTEAFF
TRBJ2-2 | NA | TRBV28 | few | TGTGCCAGCAGTCTCCTATCGGGGATAATCGGGGAGCTGTTTTTT | CASSLLSGIIGELFF
TRBJ2-6 | NA | TRBV6-1 | many | TGTGCCAGCTGTAGATCTGGGGCCAACGTCCTGACTTTC | CASCRSGANVLTF
TRBJ2-3 | TRBD1 | TRBV5-1 | many | TGCGCCAGCAGCTTCCATCGGGGACAGGGCACAGATACGCAGTATTTT | CASSFHRGQGTDTQYF
TRBJ2-3 | TRBD1 | TRBV6-5 | many | TGTGCCAGCATCAGACAGGGAAGCACAGATACGCAGTATTTT | CASIRQGSTDTQYF
TRBJ2-6 | TRBD1 | TRBV14 | NA | TGTGCCAGCAGCCTGGACAGGGGGATCGGTGTCCTGACTTTC | CASSLDRGIGVLTF